A selection of T cell receptor beta chains follows, all from one sample in a study of T-cell memory formation after mild COVID-19. In TCRdb, the 5' RACE reads were re-called with MiXCR into one record per CDR3 protein. The data hold around 250,000 distinct CDR3 sequences, with roughly 16% observed a single time. The specimen sequenced was PBMCs or a T cell subset sorted from them (not recorded which). The origin of the receptors is a man younger than 35 who had mild COVID-19 (a few samples of this study predate the infection). Cell type and time point are not known. The CDR3 runs from the conserved cysteine through the conserved F or W. The D gene is left open where the match is weak.

J gene: TRBJ1-3; V gene: TRBV19; D gene: -; CDR3 protein: CASPSGNTIYF
J gene: TRBJ2-7; V gene: TRBV12-3/TRBV12-4; D gene: TRBD2; CDR3 protein: CASSQTSGGAYEQYF
J gene: TRBJ1-2; V gene: TRBV13; D gene: -; CDR3 protein: CASSSGATTNYGYTF
J gene: TRBJ2-4; V gene: TRBV7-9; D gene: -; CDR3 protein: CASSSPLPYF
J gene: TRBJ1-6; V gene: TRBV5-6; D gene: TRBD1; CDR3 protein: CASSRYGTGESPLHF
J gene: TRBJ1-1; V gene: TRBV5-1; D gene: -; CDR3 protein: CASSLVGGDYTEAFF
J gene: TRBJ1-2; V gene: TRBV5-1; D gene: -; CDR3 protein: CASSHGGELYGYTF
J gene: TRBJ1-5; V gene: TRBV3-1; D gene: -; CDR3 protein: CASSQLAGDQPQHF
J gene: TRBJ1-1; V gene: TRBV7-2; D gene: -; CDR3 protein: CASSPGRLNTEAFF
J gene: TRBJ2-7; V gene: TRBV7-9; D gene: TRBD1; CDR3 protein: CASSLAYRGAYEQYF
J gene: TRBJ1-1; V gene: TRBV28; D gene: TRBD1; CDR3 protein: CASSLRQGWTEAFF
J gene: TRBJ2-7; V gene: TRBV4-3; D gene: -; CDR3 protein: CASSQDPGLSYEQYF
J gene: TRBJ2-6; V gene: TRBV4-2; D gene: -; CDR3 protein: CASSQDESGGANVLTF
J gene: TRBJ2-3; V gene: TRBV12-5; D gene: -; CDR3 protein: CASGPDSLDTQYF
J gene: TRBJ1-1; V gene: TRBV12-3/TRBV12-4; D gene: TRBD1; CDR3 protein: CASSPGTGVNTEAFF
J gene: TRBJ1-2; V gene: TRBV18; D gene: -; CDR3 protein: CASSPESAYGYTF
J gene: TRBJ1-5; V gene: TRBV27; D gene: TRBD1; CDR3 protein: CASSTGTGGQPQHF
J gene: TRBJ1-4; V gene: TRBV6-2/TRBV6-3; D gene: -; CDR3 protein: CASTPQKIAWANEKLFF
J gene: TRBJ2-3; V gene: TRBV5-4; D gene: TRBD2; CDR3 protein: CASSRRLAVTDTQYF
J gene: TRBJ2-1; V gene: TRBV5-1; D gene: TRBD1; CDR3 protein: CASSLGDRAINNEQFF
J gene: TRBJ2-2; V gene: TRBV4-1; D gene: TRBD2; CDR3 protein: CASSQVARGVTGELFF
J gene: TRBJ2-1; V gene: TRBV4-2; D gene: TRBD2; CDR3 protein: CARSQGSDGGAYNEQFF
J gene: TRBJ2-5; V gene: TRBV11-2; D gene: TRBD1; CDR3 protein: CASSLDLSGGGLGTQYF
J gene: TRBJ1-5; V gene: TRBV7-2; D gene: -; CDR3 protein: CASSAHWTSDQPQHF
J gene: TRBJ2-1; V gene: TRBV2; D gene: -; CDR3 protein: CASSDIAVELNEQFF
J gene: TRBJ1-2; V gene: TRBV11-3; D gene: TRBD1; CDR3 protein: CASSHTDGDRGFGGYTF
J gene: TRBJ1-5; V gene: TRBV7-2; D gene: -; CDR3 protein: CASSPGPGDQPQHF
J gene: TRBJ2-1; V gene: TRBV6-2/TRBV6-3; D gene: TRBD2; CDR3 protein: CASSYVSGDLYNEQFF
J gene: TRBJ2-6; V gene: TRBV12-3/TRBV12-4; D gene: TRBD1; CDR3 protein: CASRGTEGYASGANVLTF
J gene: TRBJ2-2; V gene: TRBV4-1; D gene: TRBD2; CDR3 protein: CASSQPAGGNTGELFF
J gene: TRBJ2-7; V gene: TRBV12-3/TRBV12-4; D gene: TRBD2; CDR3 protein: CASSFQREFHYEQYF
J gene: TRBJ2-1; V gene: TRBV20-1; D gene: -; CDR3 protein: CSAARATTQYNEQFF
J gene: TRBJ1-2; V gene: TRBV20-1; D gene: -; CDR3 protein: CSASTGSNGYTF
J gene: TRBJ2-1; V gene: TRBV29-1; D gene: -; CDR3 protein: CSVPLSEQFF
J gene: TRBJ2-4; V gene: TRBV29-1; D gene: -; CDR3 protein: CSVRGAKNIQYF
J gene: TRBJ2-7; V gene: TRBV7-2; D gene: TRBD2; CDR3 protein: CASSGVTSGGAYEQYF
J gene: TRBJ1-2; V gene: TRBV5-1; D gene: TRBD1; CDR3 protein: CASSPGQGGNGYTF
J gene: TRBJ1-5; V gene: TRBV20-1; D gene: -; CDR3 protein: CSALGGNQPQHF
J gene: TRBJ2-5; V gene: TRBV18; D gene: -; CDR3 protein: CASSPPSEETQYF
J gene: TRBJ1-1; V gene: TRBV2; D gene: TRBD1; CDR3 protein: CATRGQPNTEAFF
J gene: TRBJ1-6; V gene: TRBV12-5; D gene: -; CDR3 protein: CASGLETGSPLHF
J gene: TRBJ2-2; V gene: TRBV7-9; D gene: TRBD1; CDR3 protein: CATGQGAGELFF